This T cell receptor beta chain emerged from a study of T cells in Graves' hyperthyroidism and ophthalmopathy. At the level of the study: Specimen type is peripheral blood, collected at initial diagnosis prior to any treatment. Study-wide points: Researchers found most expanded thyroid clonotypes above 0.001 in blood as well.

This clonotype was seen at least ten times. What it binds is unknown. RNA transcripts were the template for amplifying TCR beta CDR3 regions. The TCR CDR3 was amplified in a first-round RT-PCR using the HTBI primer set. MiXCR, run by TCRdb on the multiplex PCR reads, gives a single entry per CDR3 protein. The table lists 530,000 or so distinct CDR3 sequences, roughly 24% of them singletons, with around 11% in the top ten. A NOSPECS grade of at least 4, a Clinical Activity Score of at least 3 and duration under 3 months were recorded in ophthalmopathy patients. Trimming removed 3 bases from V and 4 bases from J, with 18 bases in between. Germline assignment: CDR1 DFQATT and CDR2 SNEGSKA (reference sequence). The CDR3 covers 15 residues.

This rearrangement joins TRBV20-1 to TRBJ2-5; possible D gene TRBD2, 6 bases. Material for sequencing was blood. This TCR came from a woman aged 25 to 39 with Graves' ophthalmopathy. CDR3 nucleotide sequence: TGCAGTGCTAGCCCGACCCGAGCGGGTATAGAGACCCAGTACTTC. Translating gives CSASPTRAGIETQYF.